The 7 T cell receptor beta chains below were found in one sample sequenced in a study of CD8+CD57+ T cells in acquired aplastic anemia (dated by TCRdb to the late 2010s). Expansion of CD8+CD57+ cells had been shown by flow cytometry in the patients chosen for sequencing. For sequencing, an Illumina HiSeq 2000 was employed. TCR beta VDJ combination and CDR3 sequence profiling used genomic DNA as the template. In-frame beta chains were kept once TCRdb had trimmed the public reads at Q25 with fastp and called clones with MiXCR. Identical CDR3 protein sequences are pooled into one entry, listed with their most common genes and DNA. The sample table contains fewer than 300,000 distinct CDR3 sequences; only one count was recorded for roughly 82% of them. The ten largest clones add up to less than 50% of the sample. Sequencing used sorted CD4+, CD8+, or CD8+CD57+ T cells (not recorded which) from PBMCs. All receptors derive from a human donor with aplastic anemia.

The chain is built from TRBV7-3 and TRBJ2-7; a possible D gene is TRBD1 (6 bases). The CDR3 has 17 residues. With 5 bases removed from V and 0 bases from J, the gap between germline ends came to 20 bases. The germline CDR1 and CDR2 sequences are SGHTA and FQGTGA. Here the CDR3 reads CASSHPGQSPSSYEQYV. DNA of the CDR3: TGTGCCAGCAGCCACCCAGGACAGTCTCCCAGCTCCTACGAGCAGTACGTC.

V is TRBV9 and J is TRBJ1-1, with 8 bases that match TRBD1. CDR1 is SGDLS and CDR2 is YYNGEE in the germline V gene. Trimming at V came to 2 bases and at J to 2 bases, leaving 2 bases not matched to a gene. The CDR3 runs 14 residues. As DNA, the CDR3 is TGTGCCAGCAGCGTCGGACAGGGTAACACTGAAGCTTTCTTT. Encoded protein: CASSVGQGNTEAFF.

The gene calls are TRBV7-8 and TRBJ2-3; D unclear. The germline V and J ends were trimmed by 0 bases and 15 bases, with 19 bases remaining between them. Germline lookup yields CDR1 SGHVS and CDR2 FQNEAQ. CDR3 length equals 14 residues. The CDR3 sequence: CASSLAAGGATLYF. The CDR3 DNA follows: TGTGCCAGCAGCTTAGCGGCAGGTGGCGCTACCCTTTATTTT.

Concerning this clonotype itself: The junction and the germline gene differ at one end; a read error may be behind it. The rearrangement uses TRBV7-8 and TRBJ2-3; unclear D gene. The germline gives CDR1 SGHVS, CDR2 FQNEAQ. The CDR3 has 14 residues. This CDR3 reads CASSQARRPPADTF. In DNA form, the CDR3 reads TGCGCCAGCAGCCAAGCTCGGAGACCCCCCGCAGATACGTTT.

As to this clonotype: The junction differs from germline at one of its ends, possibly a read error. The chain combines TRBV2 with TRBJ2-6; D is uncertain. The CDR3 spans 16 residues. Germline CDR1 and CDR2: SNHLY and FYNNEI. The CDR3 DNA is TGTGCCAGCAGCGTAGGGTCAGATACGCGGTACTTTGTCCTAGGCTTC. Its protein is CASSVGSDTRYFVLGF.

The chain is built from TRBV7-3 and TRBJ2-1, with a possible D match to TRBD2 (6 bases). Trimming shortened V by 6 bases and J by 14 bases, and 26 bases separated the two germline ends. The CDR3 loop spans 15 amino acids. Per germline, CDR1 SGHTA and CDR2 FQGTGA. CDR3 sequence: CASSIASRGYYKEFF. The CDR3 nucleotides are TGTGCCAGCAGTATAGCTAGCCGGGGGTACTATAAGGAGTTCTTC.

With regard to this clonotype: Compared with germline, one end of the junction differs, possibly owing to a read error. This chain uses TRBV7-6 with TRBJ2-3; possibly TRBD2 for D (6 bases). The CDR3 spans 14 residues. Germline lookup yields CDR1 SGHVS and CDR2 FNYEAQ. CDR3: CASSLARVPDGAYF. CDR3 coding DNA: TGTGCCAGCAGCCTAGCGAGGGTTCCCGATGGGGCGTACTTT.